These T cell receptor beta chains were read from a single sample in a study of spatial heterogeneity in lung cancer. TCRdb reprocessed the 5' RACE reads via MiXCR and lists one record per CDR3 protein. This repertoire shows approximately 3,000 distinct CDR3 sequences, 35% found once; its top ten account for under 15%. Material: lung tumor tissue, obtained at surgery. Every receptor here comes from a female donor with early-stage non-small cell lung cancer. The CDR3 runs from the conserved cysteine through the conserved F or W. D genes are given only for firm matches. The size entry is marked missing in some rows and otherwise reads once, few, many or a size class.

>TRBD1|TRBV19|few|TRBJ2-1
CASRDRSRLLGNEQFF
TGTGCCAGTAGGGACAGGTCCCGCTTATTAGGCAATGAGCAGTTCTTC
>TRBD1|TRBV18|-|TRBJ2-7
CASSQYAPGTGYSYEQYF
TGTGCCAGCTCTCAATATGCCCCCGGGACAGGCTACTCCTACGAGCAGTACTTC
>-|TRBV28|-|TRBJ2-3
CASSFDLTSTDTQYF
TGTGCCAGCAGTTTTGACTTAACTAGCACAGATACGCAGTATTTT
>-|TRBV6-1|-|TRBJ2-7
CASSYYRDEQYF
TGTGCCAGCAGTTACTACAGGGACGAGCAGTACTTC
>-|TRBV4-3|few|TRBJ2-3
CASSQEFATDTQYF
TGCGCCAGCAGCCAGGAGTTTGCGACAGATACGCAGTATTTT
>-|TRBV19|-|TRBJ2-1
CASSPRGFSYNEQFF
TGTGCCAGTAGTCCTAGAGGGTTTTCCTACAATGAGCAGTTCTTC
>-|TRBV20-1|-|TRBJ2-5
CSGRARQETQYF
TGCAGCGGTAGGGCCCGCCAAGAGACCCAGTACTTC
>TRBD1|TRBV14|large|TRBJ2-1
CASSQVPGQGDNEQFF
TGTGCCAGCAGCCAAGTGCCGGGACAGGGTGACAATGAGCAGTTCTTC
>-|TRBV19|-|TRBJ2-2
CASSARGSGELFF
TGTGCCAGTAGTGCCCGGGGGTCCGGGGAGCTGTTTTTT
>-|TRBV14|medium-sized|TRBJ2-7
CASSQDTKDRPYEQYF
TGTGCCAGCAGCCAAGACACTAAGGACAGACCCTACGAGCAGTACTTC
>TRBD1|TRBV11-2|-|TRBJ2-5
CASSLGLTGGLETQYF
TGTGCCAGCAGCTTAGGACTGACAGGGGGACTAGAGACCCAGTACTTC
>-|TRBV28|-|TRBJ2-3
CASSFSTDTQYF
TGTGCCAGCAGTTTCAGCACAGATACGCAGTATTTT
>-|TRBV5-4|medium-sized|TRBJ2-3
CASTRGARGELTDTQYF
TGTGCCAGCACCCGGGGGGCCCGGGGGGAGCTCACAGATACGCAGTATTTT
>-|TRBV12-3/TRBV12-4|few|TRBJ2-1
CASSFSGHYEQFF
TGTGCCAGCAGTTTCTCGGGACACTATGAGCAGTTCTTC
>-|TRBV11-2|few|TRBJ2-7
CASSWAGSSYEQYF
TGTGCCAGCAGCTGGGCGGGGTCCTCCTACGAGCAGTACTTC
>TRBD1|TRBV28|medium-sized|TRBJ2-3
CASSSLTGGPTDTQYF
TGTGCCAGCAGTTCCTTGACAGGGGGGCCAACAGATACGCAGTATTTT
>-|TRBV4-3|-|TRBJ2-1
CASSQAAGPYNEQFF
TGCGCCAGCAGCCAAGCGGCGGGGCCCTACAATGAGCAGTTCTTC
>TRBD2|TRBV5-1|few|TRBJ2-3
CASRGSGEGTDTQYF
TGCGCCAGCAGGGGTAGCGGGGAAGGCACAGATACGCAGTATTTT
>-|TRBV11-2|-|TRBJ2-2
CASSLVRELFF
TGTGCCAGCAGCTTAGTCCGGGAGCTGTTTTTT
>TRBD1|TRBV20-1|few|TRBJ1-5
CSAIGQGAEPQHF
TGCAGTGCTATCGGACAGGGTGCCGAGCCCCAGCATTTT
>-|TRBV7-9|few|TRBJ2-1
CASSSPLRQYNEQFF
TGTGCCAGCAGCTCCCCCCTCCGACAGTACAATGAGCAGTTCTTC
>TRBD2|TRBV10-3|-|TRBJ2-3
CAISEAGGHGDTQYF
TGTGCCATCAGTGAAGCGGGGGGGCACGGAGATACGCAGTATTTT
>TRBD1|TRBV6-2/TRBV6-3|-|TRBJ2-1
CASSYEGGQEFF
TGTGCCAGCAGTTACGAAGGGGGACAGGAGTTCTTC
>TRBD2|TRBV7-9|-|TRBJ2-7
CASSLRLGSGLSYEQYF
TGTGCCAGCAGCTTAAGACTTGGTAGCGGGCTCTCCTACGAGCAGTACTTC
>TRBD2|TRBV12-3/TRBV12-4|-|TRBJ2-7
CASSLAGGSYEQYF
TGTGCCAGCAGTTTGGCGGGGGGGAGCTACGAGCAGTACTTC
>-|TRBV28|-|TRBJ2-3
CATSDPSGPTSDTQYF
TGTGCCACCTCAGACCCTTCGGGACCGACCAGCGATACGCAGTATTTT
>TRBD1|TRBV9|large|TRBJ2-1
CASSVAEGAAYNEQFF
TGTGCCAGCAGCGTAGCTGAGGGGGCGGCTTACAATGAGCAGTTCTTC
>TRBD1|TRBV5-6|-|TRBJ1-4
CASSLGTGAEKLFF
TGTGCCAGCAGCTTAGGGACAGGGGCGGAAAAACTGTTTTTT
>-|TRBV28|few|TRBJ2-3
CASANGQGPDTQYF
TGTGCCAGCGCAAACGGGCAGGGACCAGATACGCAGTATTTT
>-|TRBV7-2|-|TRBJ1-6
CASSLEWGSYNSPLHF
TGTGCCAGCAGCTTAGAGTGGGGCTCCTATAATTCACCCCTCCACTTT
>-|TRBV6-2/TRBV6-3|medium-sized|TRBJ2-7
CASREPSGLYEQYF
TGTGCCAGCAGGGAGCCCTCCGGCCTCTACGAGCAGTACTTC
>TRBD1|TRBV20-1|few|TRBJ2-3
CSARWTGGTDTQYF
TGCAGTGCTAGATGGACAGGGGGAACAGATACGCAGTATTTT
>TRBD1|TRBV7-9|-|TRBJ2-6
CASSSPGQGSGANVLTF
TGTGCCAGCAGCTCCCCGGGACAGGGCTCTGGGGCCAACGTCCTGACTTTC
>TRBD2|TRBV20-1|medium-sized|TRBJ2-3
CSALSTSGSSDTQYF
TGCAGTGCTCTCAGCACTAGCGGGAGTTCAGATACGCAGTATTTT
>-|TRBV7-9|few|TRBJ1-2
CASSLSQAPNYGYTF
TGTGCCAGCAGCTTATCCCAGGCTCCTAACTATGGCTACACCTTC
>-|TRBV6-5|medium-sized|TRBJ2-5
CASSFGLETQYF
TGTGCCAGCAGTTTCGGTCTGGAGACCCAGTACTTC
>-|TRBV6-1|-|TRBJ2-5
CASSEDGFISIQETQYF
TGTGCCAGCAGTGAAGACGGCTTCATTTCAATTCAAGAGACCCAGTACTTC